These T cell receptor beta chains were read from a single sample in a study of OX40 agonist ivuxolimab in advanced cancers. The repertoire was sequenced with immunoSEQ multiplex PCR; TCRdb's copy has only in-frame clones and lacks some. There are over 40,000 clones in the sample; 85% to 90% occur only once, and 3.6% lies in the top ten. The input for sequencing was CD4+ or CD8+ T cells sorted from blood, taken in a trial of the OX40 agonist ivuxolimab. The receptor source for this set is an adult with an advanced solid tumor such as melanoma, head and neck, liver or kidney cancer. CDR3s include the opening cysteine and the closing phenylalanine or tryptophan. Each record gives: clone size, V gene, CDR3 protein. The size of a clone is reported for some rows only, either as once, few or many, or as a class for expanded clones.

size: NA; V: TRBV11-2; CDR3: CASSLDLSGIEQFF
size: NA; V: TRBV30; CDR3: CAWGRDFRNTIYF
size: NA; V: TRBV4-1; CDR3: CASSQATPLYNEQFF
size: NA; V: TRBV6-5; CDR3: CASRGTGGRGAQYF
size: NA; V: TRBV30; CDR3: CAWSVRAGKSYGYTF
size: NA; V: TRBV6-5; CDR3: CASSYVRRETQYF
size: NA; V: TRBV30; CDR3: CAWSPWTGMDQPQHF
size: NA; V: TRBV7-9; CDR3: CATKGNQETQYF
size: NA; V: TRBV11-2; CDR3: CASSRDRGNQPQHF
size: NA; V: TRBV7-9; CDR3: CASSRGQGKETQYF
size: NA; V: TRBV11-3; CDR3: CASSTMGQGAEAFF
size: NA; V: TRBV7-2; CDR3: CASSPPGQGRGTEAFF
size: once; V: TRBV19; CDR3: CASSPGGGAGDTQYF